This T cell receptor beta chain was retrieved from a study of post-analysis software for immune sequencing data. Overall study results and limits: When patients were compared with controls, a handful of TRBV segments were more frequent, TRBV5-6, TRBV5-1 and TRBV20-1 among them. Compared with controls, patients showed significantly lower normalized Chao1 diversity. Under F measure analysis, samples from one preparation batch co-clustered strongly.

Trimming at V came to 4 bases and at J to 1 base, leaving 11 bases not matched to a gene. The CDR3 totals 19 residues. Concerning this clonotype: The antigen remains undetermined.

Unique molecular identifiers featured in each of the TCR beta cDNA libraries. It was from about 0.94 to 9.7 million T cells that 500,000 to 600,000 cDNA molecules came. TCRdb reprocessed the PCR reads via MiXCR and lists one record per CDR3 protein. The table shows 350,000 to 450,000 distinct CDR3 sequences, with about 39% occurring only once. Sequences were obtained from blood. This TCR derives from a girl aged 2 to 10 with multiple sclerosis. V usage is TRBV12-3 or TRBV12-4 and J usage is TRBJ2-1; 12 nucleotides line up with TRBD2. CDR3 coding DNA: TGTGCCAGCAGTTGGACGGGACTAGCGGGCAAAATTTCCTACAATGAGCAGTTCTTC. It translates to CASSWTGLAGKISYNEQFF.